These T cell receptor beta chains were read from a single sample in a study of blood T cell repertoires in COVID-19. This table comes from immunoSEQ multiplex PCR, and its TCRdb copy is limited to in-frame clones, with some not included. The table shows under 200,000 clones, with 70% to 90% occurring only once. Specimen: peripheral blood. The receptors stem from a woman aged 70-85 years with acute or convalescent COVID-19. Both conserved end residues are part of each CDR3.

cdr3_aa: CASSARQGNYGYTF
j_call: TRBJ1-2
v_call: TRBV7-9

cdr3_aa: CASRADSGNTIYF
j_call: TRBJ1-3
v_call: TRBV2

cdr3_aa: CAFRDRDGYTF
j_call: TRBJ1-2
v_call: TRBV2

cdr3_aa: CASSLAGSTDTQYF
j_call: TRBJ2-3
v_call: TRBV11-2

cdr3_aa: CASSAGTDYEQYF
j_call: TRBJ2-7
v_call: TRBV7-9

cdr3_aa: CASSLGDRDYQPQHF
j_call: TRBJ1-5
v_call: TRBV5-1

cdr3_aa: CASSQEEGYNSPLHF
j_call: TRBJ1-6
v_call: TRBV4-1

cdr3_aa: CAWSGQGSNEQYF
j_call: TRBJ2-7
v_call: TRBV30

cdr3_aa: CASSLSRVHQPQHF
j_call: TRBJ1-5
v_call: TRBV28

cdr3_aa: CASSLGVGRADEQFF
j_call: TRBJ2-1
v_call: TRBV7-7

cdr3_aa: CASSFGTDTEAFF
j_call: TRBJ1-1
v_call: TRBV5-6

cdr3_aa: CASSLDRGLYNEQFF
j_call: TRBJ2-1
v_call: TRBV7-2

cdr3_aa: CASSQQGSNTIYF
j_call: TRBJ1-3
v_call: TRBV12-3/TRBV12-4

cdr3_aa: CASSMGAPEAFF
j_call: TRBJ1-1
v_call: TRBV19

cdr3_aa: CASSPLTGASYEQYF
j_call: TRBJ2-7
v_call: TRBV18

cdr3_aa: CAWSPRGGRTAAFF
j_call: TRBJ1-1
v_call: TRBV30

cdr3_aa: CSVISTGVGQPQHF
j_call: TRBJ1-5
v_call: TRBV29-1

cdr3_aa: CASQGAYYGYTF
j_call: TRBJ1-2
v_call: TRBV28

cdr3_aa: CASSPGQGPGNTIYF
j_call: TRBJ1-3
v_call: TRBV18

cdr3_aa: CASSEGTGGSYTF
j_call: TRBJ1-2
v_call: TRBV6-5

cdr3_aa: CASRFWTGSNTEAFF
j_call: TRBJ1-1
v_call: TRBV6-5

cdr3_aa: CASSLGGSGTDTQYF
j_call: TRBJ2-3
v_call: TRBV5-1

cdr3_aa: CASSLWTGVYNEQFF
j_call: TRBJ2-1
v_call: TRBV4-3

cdr3_aa: CAAGTPAGYTF
j_call: TRBJ1-2
v_call: TRBV12-3/TRBV12-4

cdr3_aa: CASSSRGQGKDEQYF
j_call: TRBJ2-7
v_call: TRBV7-9

cdr3_aa: CASSLGGQGWREQYF
j_call: TRBJ2-7
v_call: TRBV11-2

cdr3_aa: CASSYGQGMAYEQYF
j_call: TRBJ2-7
v_call: TRBV5-6

cdr3_aa: CASSQVLAGGLGNEQFF
j_call: TRBJ2-1
v_call: TRBV4-2

cdr3_aa: CASSVQPNTEAFF
j_call: TRBJ1-1
v_call: TRBV2

cdr3_aa: CASSPLDRGNSPLHF
j_call: TRBJ1-6
v_call: TRBV18

cdr3_aa: CASSLWTSGITYNEQFF
j_call: TRBJ2-1
v_call: TRBV18

cdr3_aa: CASSPENYEQYF
j_call: TRBJ2-7
v_call: TRBV7-9

cdr3_aa: CASSLPSISGRARYNEQFF
j_call: TRBJ2-1
v_call: TRBV7-8

cdr3_aa: CASSENRQGFTEAFF
j_call: TRBJ1-1
v_call: TRBV25-1

cdr3_aa: CAIGAQGAGYGYTF
j_call: TRBJ1-2
v_call: TRBV10-3

cdr3_aa: CASSRLEKRLDTGELFF
j_call: TRBJ2-2
v_call: TRBV27

cdr3_aa: CAISEGTGNEKLFF
j_call: TRBJ1-4
v_call: TRBV10-3

cdr3_aa: CASSELQAYGYTF
j_call: TRBJ1-2
v_call: TRBV25-1

cdr3_aa: CASSLSSGPRGTQYF
j_call: TRBJ2-5
v_call: TRBV28

cdr3_aa: CASSQKGLNTGELFF
j_call: TRBJ2-2
v_call: TRBV4-3

cdr3_aa: CASSYRTSGGNEQFF
j_call: TRBJ2-1
v_call: TRBV5-1

cdr3_aa: CASSFLDRGRSPLHF
j_call: TRBJ1-6
v_call: TRBV6-5

cdr3_aa: CASSRGGPTYEQYF
j_call: TRBJ2-7
v_call: TRBV5-4

cdr3_aa: CASSGRTGGRYGYTF
j_call: TRBJ1-2
v_call: TRBV9